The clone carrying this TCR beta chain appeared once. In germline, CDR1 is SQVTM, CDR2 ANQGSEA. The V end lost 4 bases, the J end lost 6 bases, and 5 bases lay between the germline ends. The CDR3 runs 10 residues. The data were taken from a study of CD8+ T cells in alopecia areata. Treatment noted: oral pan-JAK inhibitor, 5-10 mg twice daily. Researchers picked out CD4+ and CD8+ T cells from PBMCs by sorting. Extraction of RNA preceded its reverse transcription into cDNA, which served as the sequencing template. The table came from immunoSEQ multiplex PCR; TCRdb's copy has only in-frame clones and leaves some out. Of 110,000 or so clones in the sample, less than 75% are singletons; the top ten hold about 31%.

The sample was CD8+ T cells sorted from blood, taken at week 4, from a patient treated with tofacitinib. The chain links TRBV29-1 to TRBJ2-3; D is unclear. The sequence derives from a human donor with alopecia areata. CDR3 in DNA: TGCAGCGTTGTAAAGGATACGCAGTATTTT. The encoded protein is CSVVKDTQYF.